The rows below give T cell receptor beta chains drawn from one sample of a study of blood T cell repertoires in COVID-19. The assay was immunoSEQ multiplex PCR, and TCRdb's table has in-frame clones only and misses some. Of about 110,000 clones listed, over 60% were seen once; the top ten hold about 4.3%. The specimen was peripheral blood. The receptors were gathered from a man between 70 and 80 years old with acute or convalescent COVID-19. The CDR3 runs from the conserved cysteine through the conserved F or W. Fields, in order: J gene, clone size, V gene, D gene, CDR3 DNA, CDR3 protein. A D gene is named only where the DNA matches it firmly. Clone sizes are given selectively: once, few, many, or a class where the clone is expanded.

TRBJ1-2,.,TRBV3-1/TRBV3-2,.,TGTGCCAGCAGCCGCGGACAGAGCAAGAACTATGGCTACACCTTC,CASSRGQSKNYGYTF
TRBJ1-1,.,TRBV2,.,TGTGCCAGCAAGGAGCTCAACACTGAAGCTTTCTTT,CASKELNTEAFF
TRBJ1-6,.,TRBV3-1/TRBV3-2,.,TGTGCCAGCAGCCAATATCTGTATTCACCCCTCCACTTT,CASSQYLYSPLHF
TRBJ2-3,.,TRBV5-1,TRBD2,TGCGCCAGCAGCCCGACTAGCGGGGGGGATACGCAGTATTTT,CASSPTSGGDTQYF
TRBJ2-7,.,TRBV3-1/TRBV3-2,TRBD2,TGTGCCAGCAGCCAAGTTAGACTAGCGGGGCAGGAGCAGTACTTC,CASSQVRLAGQEQYF
TRBJ2-7,.,TRBV5-1,.,TGCGCCAGCAGCCAAGACTCGATATCCTACGAGCAGTACTTC,CASSQDSISYEQYF
TRBJ1-2,.,TRBV6-5,.,TGTGCCAGCAGATCCAGACCCGGGGGCTACACCTTC,CASRSRPGGYTF
TRBJ2-5,.,TRBV6-5,.,TGTGCCAGCAACCCGACAGGTACTGCAGTGTGGACCCAGTACTTC,CASNPTGTAVWTQYF
TRBJ2-1,.,TRBV5-1,TRBD1,TGCGCCAGCGGTCAGGGGGCCAACAATGAGCAGTTCTTC,CASGQGANNEQFF
TRBJ1-1,few,TRBV6-2/TRBV6-3,.,TGTGCCAGCAGTTACTCGTTTTTTGCGGAAGCTTTCTTT,CASSYSFFAEAFF
TRBJ1-2,.,TRBV20-1,.,TGCAGTGCTAGATGGGGGGATGGCTACACCTTC,CSARWGDGYTF
TRBJ1-5,few,TRBV20-1,.,TGCAGTGCCAGTAGCGTCGGTAGGTCGAGCAATCAGCCCCAGCATTTT,CSASSVGRSSNQPQHF
TRBJ2-5,.,TRBV29-1,.,TGCAGCGTGCAGGAATACCAAGAGACCCAGTACTTC,CSVQEYQETQYF
TRBJ2-1,.,TRBV6-5,TRBD2,TGTGCCAGCAGTTACTCGTCCGGCGGGGGGAGCGATGAGCAGTTCTTC,CASSYSSGGGSDEQFF
TRBJ2-1,.,TRBV19,TRBD2,TGTGCCAGTAAATCATTCGGGGGGTTTAACAATGAGCAGTTCTTC,CASKSFGGFNNEQFF
TRBJ1-2,.,TRBV18,TRBD1,TGTGCCAGCTCACCGACAGGGGGATCCCATGGCTACACCTTC,CASSPTGGSHGYTF
TRBJ1-4,.,TRBV7-2,.,TGTGCCAGCAGCTTAAGGTCGGCGGGAACTAATGAAAAACTGTTTTTT,CASSLRSAGTNEKLFF
TRBJ2-7,many,TRBV19,TRBD1,TGTGCCACCAGGGACAGGGTCTACGAGCAGTACTTC,CATRDRVYEQYF
TRBJ2-3,once,TRBV11-3,TRBD1,TGTGCCAGCAGCTTACAGGGGGCAACAGATACGCAGTATTTT,CASSLQGATDTQYF
TRBJ2-7,.,TRBV6-5,TRBD1,TGTGCCATTCCGGGACAGGGGGCCGAGGAGCAGTACTTC,CAIPGQGAEEQYF
TRBJ2-3,.,TRBV7-6,.,TGTGCCAGCAGCTTAGCTGACAGTAGCACAGATACGCAGTATTTT,CASSLADSSTDTQYF
TRBJ1-3,few,TRBV5-1,TRBD1,TGCGCCAGCAGCCCGGGACAGGGGAGCTCTGGAAACACCATATATTTT,CASSPGQGSSGNTIYF
TRBJ1-3,.,TRBV6-5,.,TGTGCCAGCAGTTCTCCAGGACTCTCTGGAAACACCATATATTTT,CASSSPGLSGNTIYF
TRBJ2-1,.,TRBV19,.,TGTGCCAGTAGTACCCCAGGGGCTGGGGGCTACAATGAGCAGTTCTTC,CASSTPGAGGYNEQFF
TRBJ2-7,.,TRBV6-5,TRBD2,TGTGCCAGCAGGGCTAGCGGGGGGGCTAACGAGCAGTACTTC,CASRASGGANEQYF
TRBJ2-5,few,TRBV4-1,.,TGCGCCAGCAGCCAAGAAGACAGATTCCAAGAGACCCAGTACTTC,CASSQEDRFQETQYF
TRBJ1-1,.,TRBV9,TRBD1,TGTGCCAGCAGCATGGGACAGATCAACACTGAAGCTTTCTTT,CASSMGQINTEAFF
TRBJ1-3,.,TRBV5-1,TRBD1,TGCGCCAGCAGCTTGACGGGACAGGGGAACACCATATATTTT,CASSLTGQGNTIYF
TRBJ2-7,.,TRBV5-1,TRBD2,TGCGCCAGCAGCTTGAAGACTAGCGGGGGCCTTCCCTACGAGCAGTACTTC,CASSLKTSGGLPYEQYF
TRBJ2-7,.,TRBV5-6,TRBD1,TGTGCCAGCAGCCATGGACAGGGGGCCTACGAGCAGTACTTC,CASSHGQGAYEQYF
TRBJ2-1,once,TRBV9,.,TGTGCCAGCAGCGTAGACCCGAGCTCCTACAATGAGCAGTTCTTC,CASSVDPSSYNEQFF
TRBJ2-2,once,TRBV11-3,.,TGTGCCAGCAGCGTAATCAGGGAATCCGGGGAGCTGTTTTTT,CASSVIRESGELFF
TRBJ1-1,.,TRBV19,.,TGTGCCACCACAACAGGATATGAAGCTTTCTTT,CATTTGYEAFF
TRBJ2-4,few,TRBV10-1,TRBD2,TGCGCCAGCAGTCCCCTGGGCGGGGGAGGCATTCAGTACTTC,CASSPLGGGGIQYF
TRBJ1-5,.,TRBV10-3,.,TGTGCCATCAGTGATAGTAGCAATCAGCCCCAGCATTTT,CAISDSSNQPQHF
TRBJ2-5,.,TRBV6-2/TRBV6-3,TRBD1,TGTGCCAGCAGTTACGTCGGGACAGGGGACGAGACCCAGTACTTC,CASSYVGTGDETQYF
TRBJ2-3,.,TRBV24-1,TRBD1,TGTGCCACCAGTGCAAAACCGGGACAGGGCACAGATACGCAGTATTTT,CATSAKPGQGTDTQYF
TRBJ1-2,.,TRBV19,.,TGTGCCAGTAGACCTCAGGGGCTGCCTGGCTACACCTTC,CASRPQGLPGYTF
TRBJ1-1,.,TRBV13,.,TGTGCCAGCAGCTTAGGCCCCCCGGGAGAGAACACTGAAGCTTTCTTT,CASSLGPPGENTEAFF
TRBJ1-1,.,TRBV6-2/TRBV6-3,TRBD1,TGTGCCAGCAGCCCCAGGGGGCCCAACACTGAAGCTTTCTTT,CASSPRGPNTEAFF
TRBJ1-5,once,TRBV5-6,.,TGTGCCAGCAGCTCGGGACAAACCAGCAATCAGCCCCAGCATTTT,CASSSGQTSNQPQHF
TRBJ2-1,few,TRBV10-3,.,TGTGCCGCGGGGTACGACTACAATGAGCAGTTCTTC,CAAGYDYNEQFF
TRBJ1-4,.,TRBV19,.,TGTGCCAGTACCAACAGTGCAACTAATGAAAAACTGTTTTTT,CASTNSATNEKLFF
TRBJ1-1,.,TRBV7-2,.,TGTGCCAGCAGCTTACAGGGGCGAGACACTGAAGCTTTCTTT,CASSLQGRDTEAFF
TRBJ1-2,.,TRBV18,.,TGTGCCAGCTCAGGCAACCAAAGACAGTCTAACTATGGCTACACCTTC,CASSGNQRQSNYGYTF
TRBJ1-4,.,TRBV19,.,TGTGCCAGTAGTATACGACGAGGTTCAGATGAAAAACTGTTTTTT,CASSIRRGSDEKLFF
TRBJ2-1,.,TRBV5-5,.,TGTGCCAGCAGCTTGACAGGCAATGAGCAGTTCTTC,CASSLTGNEQFF
TRBJ1-2,.,TRBV18,.,TGTGCCAGCTCACCTGCGGAGGACCGCGGCTACACCTTC,CASSPAEDRGYTF
TRBJ2-5,.,TRBV4-3,.,TGCGCCAGCAGCCAAGAGCCTGGCAGCCAAGAGACCCAGTACTTC,CASSQEPGSQETQYF
TRBJ1-1,.,TRBV19,TRBD1,TGTGCCACCTTGGACAGGCATGAAGCTTTCTTT,CATLDRHEAFF
TRBJ2-3,.,TRBV7-2,TRBD2,TGTGCCAGCCCCCGGGCTAGCGGGGTCAGCACAGATACGCAGTATTTT,CASPRASGVSTDTQYF
TRBJ1-1,.,TRBV6-5,.,TGTGCCAGCAGTCTAGATGGGGCGAACACTGAAGCTTTCTTT,CASSLDGANTEAFF
TRBJ2-5,.,TRBV5-4,TRBD2,TGTGCCAGCAGCCGTCCTCAGCGGGGGGGCGGGGAGACCCAGTACTTC,CASSRPQRGGGETQYF
TRBJ1-5,.,TRBV5-1,TRBD1,TGCGCCAGCAGCTTGCAAGGGGGCGAAAATCAGCCCCAGCATTTT,CASSLQGGENQPQHF
TRBJ2-7,.,TRBV6-1,.,TGTGCCAGCAGTGAACGGACACTCTACGAGCAGTACTTC,CASSERTLYEQYF
TRBJ2-1,.,TRBV19,TRBD2,TGTGCCAGTACCCCCGCGGGGGGGGACTCCTACAATGAGCAGTTCTTC,CASTPAGGDSYNEQFF
TRBJ1-5,.,TRBV3-1/TRBV3-2,TRBD1,TGTGCCAGCAGCCCGGGACAGGATCATCAGCCCCAGCATTTT,CASSPGQDHQPQHF
TRBJ2-5,.,TRBV12-3/TRBV12-4,.,TGTGCCAGCAGTTTTCGCACTTCTGAGACCCAGTACTTC,CASSFRTSETQYF
TRBJ1-1,once,TRBV29-1,TRBD1,TGCAGCGTAGTAACAGGGGGAGGGAGTACTGAAGCTTTCTTT,CSVVTGGGSTEAFF
TRBJ2-1,.,TRBV2,TRBD2,TGTGCCAGCGGGACTAGCGGGGGGGAGCAGTTCTTC,CASGTSGGEQFF